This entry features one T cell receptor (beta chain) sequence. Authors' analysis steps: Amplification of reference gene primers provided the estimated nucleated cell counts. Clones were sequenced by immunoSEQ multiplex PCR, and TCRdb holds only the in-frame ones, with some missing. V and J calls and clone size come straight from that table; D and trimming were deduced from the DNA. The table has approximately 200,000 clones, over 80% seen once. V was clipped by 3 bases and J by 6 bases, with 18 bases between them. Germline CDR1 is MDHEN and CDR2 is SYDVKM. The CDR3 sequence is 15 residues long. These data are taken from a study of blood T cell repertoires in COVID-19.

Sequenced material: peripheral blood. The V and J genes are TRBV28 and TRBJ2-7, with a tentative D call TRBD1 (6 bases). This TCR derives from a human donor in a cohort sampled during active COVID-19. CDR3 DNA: TGTGCCAGCAGTTTGTACAGGGTATCCCCTCGCGAGCAGTACTTC. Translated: CASSLYRVSPREQYF.